This T cell receptor (beta chain) appears in the sequencing data of a study of cytomegalovirus exposure and HLA in healthy donors. Findings of the study overall: The authors later found TCR association rates varying by HLA locus, with DRB1 most and HLA-C fewest. Researchers reported that a few CMV-associated chains were confirmed in vitro as CMV antigen-specific.

Concerning this clone itself: The antigen remains unidentified.

PCR involved 60 Vbeta and 13 Jbeta primers. Generated by immunoSEQ multiplex PCR, the TCRdb table keeps only in-frame clones and is missing some. The sample includes about 180,000 clones, around four fifths of them seen just once. CDR1 SGHDT and CDR2 YYEEEE come from the germline V gene. This CDR3 has 14 residues. This chain uses TRBV5-6 with TRBJ2-5; 11 nucleotides match TRBD2. The DNA end lines up better with TRBJ2-7; the J call may be wrong. The TCR originated in a man younger than 35 in good health and CMV-seronegative. Sequencing input: PBMCs. CDR3 sequence reads: CASRPGTSGDEQYF. CDR3 bases: TGTGCCAGCAGGCCCGGGACTAGCGGCGACGAGCAGTACTTC.